The rows below give T cell receptor beta chains drawn from one sample of a study of PD-1 blockade in classical Hodgkin lymphoma. Profiled with immunoSEQ multiplex PCR; TCRdb holds only in-frame clones, not every one. In the table there are 25,000 to 35,000 clones, approximately 66% of which are singletons. Specimen: peripheral blood mononuclear cells (PBMCs), collected before the second cycle of nivolumab. The source is a human donor with classical Hodgkin lymphoma. Each CDR3 is given with its conserved first and last residue. D genes are given only for firm matches. Not all rows give a size; the values are once, few, many and, for expanded clones, a class.

TRBV28	.	.	TRBJ2-3	TGTGCCAGCAGTCCCCGCCTCTCACGCACAGATACGCAGTATTTT	CASSPRLSRTDTQYF
TRBV7-2	TRBD1	.	TRBJ1-2	TGTGCCAGCAGTTTTACGGACAGGGCCAACTATGGCTACACCTTC	CASSFTDRANYGYTF
TRBV19	.	few	TRBJ1-1	TGTGCCAGTAAGGGGGTTAAAGGTGAAGCTTTCTTT	CASKGVKGEAFF
TRBV9	.	.	TRBJ2-5	TGTGCCAGCAGCGTAGATTGGGGGGCCGAGACCCAGTACTTC	CASSVDWGAETQYF
TRBV29-1	TRBD1	few	TRBJ1-1	TGCAGCGTATGGACAGGGAACACTGAAGCTTTCTTT	CSVWTGNTEAFF
TRBV19	.	.	TRBJ1-5	TGTGCCAGTAGTATAGATCCAGGGACCTCCCAGCATTTT	CASSIDPGTSQHF
TRBV5-6	.	.	TRBJ1-5	TGTGCCAGCAGCTTGTGGACGAATCAGCCCCAGCATTTT	CASSLWTNQPQHF
TRBV28	.	.	TRBJ1-2	TGTGCCAGCTCGTCCCCGGAGCGGTATGGCTACACCTTC	CASSSPERYGYTF
TRBV30	.	.	TRBJ2-1	TGTGCCTGGAGTCGGCCAGCCTCCTACAATGAGCAGTTCTTC	CAWSRPASYNEQFF
TRBV28	.	many	TRBJ1-1	TGTGCCAGCAGTTTATTTGGCAGCACTGAAGCTTTCTTT	CASSLFGSTEAFF
TRBV5-1	TRBD2	few	TRBJ2-1	TGCGCCAGCAGCTCCCTAGGTAGCGGGGCATACAATGAGCAGTTCTTC	CASSSLGSGAYNEQFF
TRBV5-1	TRBD2	.	TRBJ2-1	TGCGCCAGCAGCTTGGGGACTAGCGGGCCGAATGAGCAGTTCTTC	CASSLGTSGPNEQFF
TRBV27	.	.	TRBJ2-2	TGTGCCAGCAGTTTAGGCCTCTGGGCCGGGGAGCTGTTTTTT	CASSLGLWAGELFF
TRBV5-4	TRBD1	.	TRBJ2-1	TGTGCCAGCAGCTTGAAGGGGATGGGGACAGCATACAATGAGCAGTTCTTC	CASSLKGMGTAYNEQFF
TRBV9	.	.	TRBJ1-1	TGTGCCAGCAGCGTAGTCCCCTCCCCCGACAGGAAGGCTGAAGCTTTCTTT	CASSVVPSPDRKAEAFF
TRBV4-3	TRBD1	.	TRBJ2-1	TGCGCCAGCAGCCAGGGACAGGGGAGCTCCTACAATGAGCAGTTCTTC	CASSQGQGSSYNEQFF
TRBV11-2	TRBD1	many	TRBJ1-2	TGTGCCAGCAGCTTAGTCCAGGGGGCAGGTGGCTACACCTTC	CASSLVQGAGGYTF
TRBV7-3	.	.	TRBJ2-2	TGTGCCAGCAGCTACGTCGGCCCGAACACCGGGGAGCTGTTTTTT	CASSYVGPNTGELFF
TRBV7-2	.	.	TRBJ2-2	TGTGCCAGCAGCTTGACCGGGGAGCTGTTTTTT	CASSLTGELFF
TRBV6-5	.	medium-sized	TRBJ1-5	TGTGCCAGCCCACATCAGCCCCAGCATTTT	CASPHQPQHF
TRBV2	.	.	TRBJ2-2	TGTGCCAGCAGTGAAGAGCTAGTGATAAACACCGGGGAGCTGTTTTTT	CASSEELVINTGELFF
TRBV30	.	few	TRBJ1-1	TGTGCCAGTTTCAGGGGCAGGGGCACTGAAGCTTTCTTT	CASFRGRGTEAFF
TRBV9	.	.	TRBJ2-7	TGTGCCAGCAGCGTAGTCGGGGGCGACGACTACGAGCAGTACTTC	CASSVVGGDDYEQYF
TRBV6-6	TRBD2	.	TRBJ2-1	TGTGCCAGCAGTGACCCTGGCGGGGGGATAGGGCAGTTCTTC	CASSDPGGGIGQFF
TRBV27	.	.	TRBJ2-2	TGTGCCAGCAGGACGATTTCCCAGGGAGGCACCGGGGAGCTGTTTTTT	CASRTISQGGTGELFF
TRBV19	.	.	TRBJ1-2	TGTGCCAGTAGTATTCTTAGCAACTATGGCTACACCTTC	CASSILSNYGYTF
TRBV2	.	.	TRBJ2-2	TGTGCCAGCAGGCGGGGTGTCACCGGGGAGCTGTTTTTT	CASRRGVTGELFF
TRBV5-1	TRBD1	.	TRBJ2-1	TGCGCCAGCAGCCCTGACAGGGGCCCCTACAATGAGCAGTTCTTC	CASSPDRGPYNEQFF
TRBV7-9	.	many	TRBJ1-5	TGTGCCAGCAGCCTCTGGGGACAGCCCCAGCATTTT	CASSLWGQPQHF
TRBV29-1	TRBD2	.	TRBJ2-7	TGCAGCGGGAAGCTAGCGGGAGGGTTGAACGAGCAGTACTTC	CSGKLAGGLNEQYF
TRBV7-8	.	once	TRBJ2-7	TGTGCCAGCAGCTTAGCGGTGGTTGCCTACGAGCAGTACTTC	CASSLAVVAYEQYF
TRBV7-2	.	.	TRBJ1-2	TGTGCCAGCAGCTTAGGAGGGGGGCGAGGGGGCTACACCTTC	CASSLGGGRGGYTF
TRBV27	TRBD2	.	TRBJ2-7	TGTGCCAGCAGTCCAGGACTAGACGGGCACGAGCAGTACTTC	CASSPGLDGHEQYF
TRBV28	TRBD1	.	TRBJ1-1	TGTGCCAGCAGTTTGGGCAGGGGGCGGTTATTTAGCACTGAAGCTTTCTTT	CASSLGRGRLFSTEAFF
TRBV28	TRBD2	few	TRBJ2-7	TGTGCCAGCAGTTTACATGCCCTTGGCGGGAGCGGCTACGAGCAGTACTTC	CASSLHALGGSGYEQYF
TRBV27	TRBD2	.	TRBJ2-1	TGTGCCAGCAGTTTAGAAATACTAGCGGGGATATCGGGTGAGCAGTTCTTC	CASSLEILAGISGEQFF
TRBV28	.	.	TRBJ2-2	TGTGCCAGCATCGCTCCATCGGGCAAGGACACCGGGGAGCTGTTTTTT	CASIAPSGKDTGELFF
TRBV19	.	.	TRBJ1-6	TGTGCCAGTAGTATTTTGTCGGACACCCATAATTCACCCCTCCACTTT	CASSILSDTHNSPLHF
TRBV18	TRBD1	.	TRBJ2-5	TGTGCCAGCTCACCGCCCGGGACAGGAGTCCGAGAATCGACCCAGTACTTC	CASSPPGTGVRESTQYF
TRBV2	TRBD1	.	TRBJ1-2	TGTGCCAGCAGTGGACAGGGCTATGGCTACACCTTC	CASSGQGYGYTF
TRBV4-1	.	.	TRBJ1-4	TGCGCCAGCAGCCAAGAATTGCAGGGTAGGCGGGAAAAACTGTTTTTT	CASSQELQGRREKLFF
TRBV15	.	few	TRBJ2-7	TGTGCCACCAGCAGAGATCACTACGAGCAGTACTTC	CATSRDHYEQYF
TRBV19	TRBD2	.	TRBJ2-1	TGTGCCAGTAGTAAGTGGGCTAGCGGAGTCTCCTACAATGAGCAGTTCTTC	CASSKWASGVSYNEQFF
TRBV6-5	.	.	TRBJ2-1	TGTGCCAGCACTGAGATGGAGGGGCCCTACAATGAGCAGTTCTTC	CASTEMEGPYNEQFF
TRBV10-3	.	few	TRBJ2-7	TGTGCCATCAGTATTAATGGACAAGGCGAGCAGTACTTC	CAISINGQGEQYF
TRBV28	TRBD2	many	TRBJ2-4	TGTGCCAGCAGTTTATGGACTAGCGGGAGTGTTAACATTCAGTACTTC	CASSLWTSGSVNIQYF
TRBV10-2	.	.	TRBJ2-5	TGCGCCAGCAGTGACCGGGGAGGGGGTGGACGAGAGACCCAGTACTTC	CASSDRGGGGRETQYF
TRBV5-4	.	.	TRBJ1-2	TGTGCCAGCAGCTTCCGAGGGAGTTGGATCTATGGCTACACCTTC	CASSFRGSWIYGYTF
TRBV7-9	TRBD1	.	TRBJ1-1	TGTGCCAGCAGCCTCCGGGACAGCGGGAACACTGAAGCTTTCTTT	CASSLRDSGNTEAFF
TRBV19	.	once	TRBJ2-7	TGTGCCAGTAGTATAGGCTTGGGGGGGACAGGATCCGAGCAGTACTTC	CASSIGLGGTGSEQYF
TRBV7-6	TRBD2	once	TRBJ2-3	TGTGCCAGCAGCCCGAACGCCGGGACTACCTTGAGCACAGATACGCAGTATTTT	CASSPNAGTTLSTDTQYF
TRBV28	.	few	TRBJ2-1	TGTGCCAGCACCCTCAACGGGGTTATCGATGAGCAGTTCTTC	CASTLNGVIDEQFF
TRBV5-1	TRBD1	once	TRBJ2-2	TGCGCCAGCAGTAAGGGGGACAGGCACACCGGGGAGCTGTTTTTT	CASSKGDRHTGELFF
TRBV27	.	.	TRBJ2-3	TGTGCCAGCAGTTTATCGCGGGATACGCAGTATTTT	CASSLSRDTQYF
TRBV18	TRBD1	.	TRBJ1-1	TGTGCCAGCTCACCACCGTTGGGCAGGGGGCCCCGCATGAACACTGAAGCTTTCTTT	CASSPPLGRGPRMNTEAFF